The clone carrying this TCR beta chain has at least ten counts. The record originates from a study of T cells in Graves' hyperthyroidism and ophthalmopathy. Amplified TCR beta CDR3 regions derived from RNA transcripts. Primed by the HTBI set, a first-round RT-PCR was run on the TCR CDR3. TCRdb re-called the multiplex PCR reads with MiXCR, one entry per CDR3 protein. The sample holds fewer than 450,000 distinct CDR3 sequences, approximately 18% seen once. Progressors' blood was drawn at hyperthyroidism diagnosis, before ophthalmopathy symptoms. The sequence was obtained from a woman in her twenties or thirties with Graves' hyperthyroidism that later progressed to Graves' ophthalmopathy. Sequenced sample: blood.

CDR3 nucleotide sequence: TGTGCCAGCTCACCACCGACGCCAGGCTATGGCTACACCTTC. Protein product: CASSPPTPGYGYTF. The rearrangement links TRBV18 to TRBJ1-2; D remains unclear. The V end was cut by 0 bases, the J end by 4 bases, with 9 bases between. Germline values: CDR1 KGHSH, CDR2 LQKENI. The CDR3 covers 14 residues.